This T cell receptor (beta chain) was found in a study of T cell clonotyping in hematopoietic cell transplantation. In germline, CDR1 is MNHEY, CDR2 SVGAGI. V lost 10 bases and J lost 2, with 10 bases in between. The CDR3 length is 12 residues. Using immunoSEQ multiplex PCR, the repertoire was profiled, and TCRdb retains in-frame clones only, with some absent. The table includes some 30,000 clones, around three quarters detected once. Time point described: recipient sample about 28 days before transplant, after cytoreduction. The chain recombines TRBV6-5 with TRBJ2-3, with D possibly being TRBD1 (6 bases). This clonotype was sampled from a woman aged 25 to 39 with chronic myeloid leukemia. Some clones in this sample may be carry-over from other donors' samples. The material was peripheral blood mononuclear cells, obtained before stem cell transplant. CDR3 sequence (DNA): TGTGCCATCAGGACAGCCACAGATACGCAGTATTTT. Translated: CAIRTATDTQYF.